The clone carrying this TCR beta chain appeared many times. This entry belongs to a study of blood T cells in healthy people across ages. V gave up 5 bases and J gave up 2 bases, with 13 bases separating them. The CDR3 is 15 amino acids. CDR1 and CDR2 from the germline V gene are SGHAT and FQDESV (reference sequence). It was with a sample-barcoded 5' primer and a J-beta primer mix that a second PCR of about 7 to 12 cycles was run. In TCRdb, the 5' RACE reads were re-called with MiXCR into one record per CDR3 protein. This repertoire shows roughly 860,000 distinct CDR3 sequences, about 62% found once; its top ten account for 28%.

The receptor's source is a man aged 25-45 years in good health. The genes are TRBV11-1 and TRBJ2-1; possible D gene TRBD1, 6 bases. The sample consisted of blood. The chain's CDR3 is CASSRLGQTYNEQFF. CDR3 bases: TGTGCCAGCAGCCGTCTGGGACAAACCTACAATGAGCAGTTCTTC.